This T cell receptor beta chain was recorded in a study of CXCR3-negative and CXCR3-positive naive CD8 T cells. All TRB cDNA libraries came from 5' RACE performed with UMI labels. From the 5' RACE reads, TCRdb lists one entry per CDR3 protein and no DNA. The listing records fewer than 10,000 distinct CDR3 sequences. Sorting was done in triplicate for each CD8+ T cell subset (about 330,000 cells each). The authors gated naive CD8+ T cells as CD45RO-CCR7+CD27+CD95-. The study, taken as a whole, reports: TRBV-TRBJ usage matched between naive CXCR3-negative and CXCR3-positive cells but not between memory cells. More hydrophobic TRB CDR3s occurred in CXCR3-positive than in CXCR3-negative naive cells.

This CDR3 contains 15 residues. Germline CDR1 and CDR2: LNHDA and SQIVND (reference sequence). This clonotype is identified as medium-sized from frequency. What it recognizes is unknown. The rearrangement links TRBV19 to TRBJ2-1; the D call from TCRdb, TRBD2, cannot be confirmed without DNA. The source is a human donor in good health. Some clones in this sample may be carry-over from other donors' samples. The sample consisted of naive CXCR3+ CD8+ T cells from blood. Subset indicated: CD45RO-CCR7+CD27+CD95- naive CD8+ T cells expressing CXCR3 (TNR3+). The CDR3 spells CASRWRAGSYNEQFF.